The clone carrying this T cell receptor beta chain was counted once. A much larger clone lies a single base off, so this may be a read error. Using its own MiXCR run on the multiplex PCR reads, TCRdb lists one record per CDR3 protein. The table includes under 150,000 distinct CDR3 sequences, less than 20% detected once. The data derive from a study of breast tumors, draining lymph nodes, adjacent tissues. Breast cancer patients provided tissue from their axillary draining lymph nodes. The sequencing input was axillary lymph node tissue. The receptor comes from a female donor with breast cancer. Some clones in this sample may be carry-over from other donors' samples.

The CDR3 coding sequence is TGTGCCAGCGGATTTAGCGGGAGGGCCTCCTACGAGCAGTACTTC. Protein product: CASGFSGRASYEQYF. The J gene is TRBJ2-7, the V gene TRBV6-1; TRBD2 matches 11 bases. J lost 0 bases, V lost 8 bases, and 6 bases had no gene match. There are 15 residues in the CDR3. Germline CDR1 and CDR2: MNHNS and SASEGT.